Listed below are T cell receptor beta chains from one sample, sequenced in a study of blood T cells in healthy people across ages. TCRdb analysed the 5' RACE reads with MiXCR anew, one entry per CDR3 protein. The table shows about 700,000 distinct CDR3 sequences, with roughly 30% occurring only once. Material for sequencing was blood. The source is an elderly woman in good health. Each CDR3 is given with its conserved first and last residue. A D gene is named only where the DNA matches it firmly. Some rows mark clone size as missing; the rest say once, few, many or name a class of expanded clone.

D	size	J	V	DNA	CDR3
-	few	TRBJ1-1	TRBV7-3	TGTGCCAGCAGCCAACGGGGGCTGTCGGTGAACACTGAAGCTTTCTTT	CASSQRGLSVNTEAFF
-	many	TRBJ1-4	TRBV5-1	TGCGCCAGCAGCTCTGGGGGGAAGACTAATGAAAAACTGTTTTTT	CASSSGGKTNEKLFF
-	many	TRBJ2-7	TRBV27	TGTGCCAGCAGTTCAAGGGGGGGACACTCCTACGAGCAGTACTTC	CASSSRGGHSYEQYF
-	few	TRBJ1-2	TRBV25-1	TGTGCCAGCAGTGTGGCCGGCCCCACCAACTATGGCTACACCTTC	CASSVAGPTNYGYTF
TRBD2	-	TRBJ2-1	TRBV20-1	TGCAGTGCTGGGGGGACTAGACGTTACAATGAGCAGTTCTTC	CSAGGTRRYNEQFF
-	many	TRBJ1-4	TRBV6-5	TGTGCCAGCAGTACGGGAAGGAGTGGTGAAAAACTGTTTTTT	CASSTGRSGEKLFF
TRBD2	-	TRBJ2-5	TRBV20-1	TGCAGTGCTAGAGGGCTGACAGACGAACTAGCGGGGGGGCCCTCAGAGACCCAGTACTTC	CSARGLTDELAGGPSETQYF
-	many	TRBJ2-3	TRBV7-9	TGTGCCAGCGGGATGGGGCAGACCCAGGCAGATACGCAGTATTTT	CASGMGQTQADTQYF
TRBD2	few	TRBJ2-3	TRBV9	TGTGCCAGCAGCGCCCGGACTAGCGGGGGCCCCTCGTATTTT	CASSARTSGGPSYF
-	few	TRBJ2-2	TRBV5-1	TGCGCCAGCAGCTTTGCTCTAGGAACCGGGGAGCTGTTTTTT	CASSFALGTGELFF
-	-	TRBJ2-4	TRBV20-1	TGCAGTGCTCTCCCGACAGGGAGGTGGGAAAACATTCAGTACTTC	CSALPTGRWENIQYF
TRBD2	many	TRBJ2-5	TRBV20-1	TGCAGTGCCACTCTCGGGACTAGCGGGGCGTATCAAGAGACCCAGTACTTC	CSATLGTSGAYQETQYF
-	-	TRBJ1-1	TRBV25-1	TGTGCCAGCAGTGGTCCGAAGGGTTGGAACACTGAAGCTTTCTTT	CASSGPKGWNTEAFF
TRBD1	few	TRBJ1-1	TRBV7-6	TGTGCCAGCAGCTTAGCCGGGACAGGGAGGGCCACTGAAGCTTTCTTT	CASSLAGTGRATEAFF
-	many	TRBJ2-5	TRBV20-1	TGCAGTGCTAGGGGAACCGGGACTCGGCTGGAGACCCAGTACTTC	CSARGTGTRLETQYF
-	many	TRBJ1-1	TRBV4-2	TGTGCCAGCAGCCAAGATGGACAGAGGAACACTGAAGCTTTCTTT	CASSQDGQRNTEAFF
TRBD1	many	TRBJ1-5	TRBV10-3	TGTGCCCCTGCTCGGGCAGGGGGGAGCAATCAGCCCCAGCATTTT	CAPARAGGSNQPQHF
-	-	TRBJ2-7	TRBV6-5	TGTGCCAGCAGAGGGTCTCAGGGGGAGCAGTACTTC	CASRGSQGEQYF
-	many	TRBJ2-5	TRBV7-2	TGTGCCAGCAGCTTAGCGGGAAGAGGGAGAGAGACCCAGTACTTC	CASSLAGRGRETQYF
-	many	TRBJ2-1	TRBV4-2	TGTGCCAGCAGCCAAGTTGGGCAAAGCTCCTACAATGAGCAGTTCTTC	CASSQVGQSSYNEQFF
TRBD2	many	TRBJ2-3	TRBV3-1	TGTGCCAGCAGCCAAGAATGGAGCGGGGAGAACACAGATACGCAGTATTTT	CASSQEWSGENTDTQYF
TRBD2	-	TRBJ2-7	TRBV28	TGTGCCAGCAGTTCGCCTAGCGGTTCGAACCCCTACGAGCAGTACTTC	CASSSPSGSNPYEQYF
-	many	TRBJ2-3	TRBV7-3	TGTGCCAGCAGCTCCGGGGGTTCGGCAGATACGCAGTATTTT	CASSSGGSADTQYF
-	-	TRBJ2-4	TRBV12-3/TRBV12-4	TGTGCCAGCAGTTCTCACAGGGTAAAGTACTTC	CASSSHRVKYF
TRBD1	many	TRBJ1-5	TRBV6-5	TGTGCCAGCAGGCCCTCGGGACAGGGGGCGATACAGCCCCAGCATTTT	CASRPSGQGAIQPQHF
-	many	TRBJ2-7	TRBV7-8	TGTGCCAGCAGCCTAATGGCCAGGGTAGAGCAGTACTTC	CASSLMARVEQYF
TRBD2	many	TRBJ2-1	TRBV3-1	TGTGCCAGCAGCCACCCTAGCGGCTCCTACAATGAGCAGTTCTTC	CASSHPSGSYNEQFF
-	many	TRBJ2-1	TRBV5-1	TGCGCCAGCAGCCTATTCACAACAGCGAGCTCCTACAATGAGCAGTTCTTC	CASSLFTTASSYNEQFF
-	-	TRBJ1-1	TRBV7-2	TGTGCCAGCAGCTTAGCTGGCAGGGTTGGCGCTGAAGCTTTCTTT	CASSLAGRVGAEAFF
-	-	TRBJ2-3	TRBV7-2	TGTGCCAGCGTTGTAGGGCTCGCTAGCACAGATACGCAGTATTTT	CASVVGLASTDTQYF
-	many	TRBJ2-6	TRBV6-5	TGTGCCAGCAGTCCCAGAGGGTATGGGGCCAACGTCCTGACTTTC	CASSPRGYGANVLTF
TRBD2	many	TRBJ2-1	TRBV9	TGTGCCAGCAGCGTAGCTGGACTAGCGGGACTTTACAATGAGCAGTTCTTC	CASSVAGLAGLYNEQFF
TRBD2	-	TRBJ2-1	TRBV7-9	TGTGCCAGCAGCTTTGACGCGGGACTACATTACAATGAGCAGTTCTTC	CASSFDAGLHYNEQFF
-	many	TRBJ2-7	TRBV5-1	TGCGCCAGCAGCCTAAACTCGGGACCTCGCGAGCAGTACTTC	CASSLNSGPREQYF
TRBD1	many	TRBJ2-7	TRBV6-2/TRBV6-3	TGTGCCAGCACCGACTGGACAGGGACCTACGAGCAGTACTTC	CASTDWTGTYEQYF
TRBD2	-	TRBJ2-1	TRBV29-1	TGCAGCGCCCAACTAGCGGGAGTATTCAATGAGCAGTTCTTC	CSAQLAGVFNEQFF
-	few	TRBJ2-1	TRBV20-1	TGCAGTGCTAGAGACCCCGGGGACTTGTACAATGAGCAGTTCTTC	CSARDPGDLYNEQFF
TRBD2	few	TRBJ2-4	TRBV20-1	TGCAGCGCCACAAAAGACGCTAGCGGTAGGGAGCGGTACTTC	CSATKDASGRERYF
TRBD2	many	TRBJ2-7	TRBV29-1	TGCTCCGGGGGGGCAGGAGCCTACGAGCAGTACTTC	CSGGAGAYEQYF
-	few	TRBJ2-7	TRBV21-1	TGTGCCAGCAGCAAAGGTTTCAGACCATTCTACGAGCAGTACTTC	CASSKGFRPFYEQYF
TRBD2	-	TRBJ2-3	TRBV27	TGTGCCACCCAGACTAGCGGGGGATTCACAGATGCGCAGTATTTT	CATQTSGGFTDAQYF
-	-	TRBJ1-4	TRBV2	TGTGCCAGCAGTGACGTAGGGGCCCTATCTTCGCTGTTTTTT	CASSDVGALSSLFF
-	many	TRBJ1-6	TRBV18	TGTGCCAGCTCACCACCCGGAACCTCCTATAATTCACCCCTCCACTTT	CASSPPGTSYNSPLHF
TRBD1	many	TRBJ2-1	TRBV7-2	TGTGCCAGCAGCTTAACCTCGACAGGGAGTGAGCAGTTCTTC	CASSLTSTGSEQFF
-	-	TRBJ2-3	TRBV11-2	TGTGCCAGCAGCTTAGATAGGGCAGGGCGGACAGATACGCAGTATTTT	CASSLDRAGRTDTQYF
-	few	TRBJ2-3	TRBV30	TGTGCCTGGAGTGTAGTTGGGGGCCTAACTAGCACAGATACGCAGTATTTT	CAWSVVGGLTSTDTQYF
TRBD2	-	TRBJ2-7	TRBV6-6	TGTGCCAGCAGTTGCGTACAGCGGGGGTCCTACGAGCAGTACTTC	CASSCVQRGSYEQYF
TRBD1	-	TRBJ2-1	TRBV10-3	TGTGCCATCAGTAGTCCAGGGGGCAATGAGCAGTTCTTC	CAISSPGGNEQFF
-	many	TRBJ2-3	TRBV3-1	TGTGCCAGCAGCCAAAGGGGTGTGGATACGCAGTATTTT	CASSQRGVDTQYF
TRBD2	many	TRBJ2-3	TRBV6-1	TGTGCCAGCAGCCCACTGGGGGGGGTAGATACGCAGTATTTT	CASSPLGGVDTQYF
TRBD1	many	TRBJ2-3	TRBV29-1	TGCAGCGTTGCCGGACAGGGTGGAGATACGCAGTATTTT	CSVAGQGGDTQYF
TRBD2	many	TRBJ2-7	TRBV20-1	TGCAGTGCGACCACTCGACTAGCGGGCGAGCAGTACTTC	CSATTRLAGEQYF
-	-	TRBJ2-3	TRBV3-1	TGTGCCAGCAGCCAACGAGTGGGCGCAGATACGCAGTATTTT	CASSQRVGADTQYF
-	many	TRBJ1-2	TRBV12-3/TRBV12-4	TGTGCCAGCAGTTTGCGAGGGGGCTACACCTTC	CASSLRGGYTF
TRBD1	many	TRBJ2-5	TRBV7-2	TGTGCCAGCAGCGCGGACAGGGGGGAGACCCAGTACTTC	CASSADRGETQYF